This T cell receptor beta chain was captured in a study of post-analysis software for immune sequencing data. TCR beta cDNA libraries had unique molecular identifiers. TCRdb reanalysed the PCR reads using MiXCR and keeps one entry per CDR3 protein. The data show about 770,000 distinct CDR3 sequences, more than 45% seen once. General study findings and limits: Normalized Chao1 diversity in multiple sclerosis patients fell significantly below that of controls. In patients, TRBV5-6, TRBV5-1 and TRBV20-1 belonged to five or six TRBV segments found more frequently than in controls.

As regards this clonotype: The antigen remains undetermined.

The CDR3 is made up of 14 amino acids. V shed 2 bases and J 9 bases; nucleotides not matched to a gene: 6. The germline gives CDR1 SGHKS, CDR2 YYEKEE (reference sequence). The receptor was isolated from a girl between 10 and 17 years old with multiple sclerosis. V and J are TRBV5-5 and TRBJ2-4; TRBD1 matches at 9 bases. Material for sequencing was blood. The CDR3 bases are TGTGCCAGCAGCTTCTGGACAGGGGATAGCATTCAGTACTTC. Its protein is CASSFWTGDSIQYF.